A selection of T cell receptor beta chains follows, all from one sample in a study of T cell changes during pregnancy in multiple sclerosis. Measured with immunoSEQ multiplex PCR; TCRdb has only the in-frame clones, and not every one. The table has roughly 39,000 clones, about nine tenths seen once. The material was CD4+ T cells from peripheral blood mononuclear cells, obtained in the first trimester of pregnancy. The receptors derive from a female donor in good health, enrolled as a control in a pregnancy study. CDR3s include the opening cysteine and the closing phenylalanine or tryptophan. The D gene is left open where the match is weak. Clone size is not always given. Where it is, it says once, few, many or a class for expanded clones.

clone_size j_call v_call d_call cdr3_aa cdr3_nt
few TRBJ1-6 TRBV11-3 TRBD1 CASSSGTGNSPLHF TGTGCCAGCAGCTCCGGGACAGGCAATTCACCCCTCCACTTT
- TRBJ2-2 TRBV18 - CASSPGLSNTGELFF TGTGCCAGCTCACCAGGGCTATCGAACACCGGGGAGCTGTTTTTT
- TRBJ2-5 TRBV5-4 TRBD2 CASSLAGGKQETQYF TGTGCCAGCAGCTTAGCGGGGGGAAAACAAGAGACCCAGTACTTC
- TRBJ1-1 TRBV5-6 - CASTPGGGWPEAFF TGTGCCAGCACTCCGGGGGGGGGTTGGCCGGAAGCTTTCTTT
- TRBJ1-5 TRBV28 - CASSLVRQPQHF TGTGCCAGCAGTTTGGTCAGGCAGCCCCAGCATTTT
- TRBJ2-1 TRBV6-6 - CASISRGGQTDEQFF TGTGCCAGCATTTCTCGCGGGGGCCAGACGGATGAGCAGTTCTTC
- TRBJ1-2 TRBV28 - CAGLTVGGYTF TGTGCCGGACTTACAGTAGGAGGCTACACCTTC
- TRBJ1-6 TRBV2 - CASIGRRNSPLHF TGTGCCAGCATTGGCAGGCGTAATTCACCCCTCCACTTT
- TRBJ1-6 TRBV5-6 TRBD1 CASSLDWTGANNSPLHF TGTGCCAGCAGCTTGGATTGGACAGGGGCAAATAATTCACCCCTCCACTTT
- TRBJ1-6 TRBV15 TRBD1 CATSSDRGGSYSPLHF TGTGCCACCAGCAGCGACAGGGGGGGGTCGTATTCACCCCTCCACTTT
- TRBJ1-2 TRBV11-1 - CASSSSSLGQTSYTF TGTGCCAGCAGCTCATCGTCCTTGGGGCAGACAAGCTACACCTTC
once TRBJ1-4 TRBV4-2 - CASSQEGATNEKLFF TGTGCCAGCAGCCAAGAGGGCGCAACTAATGAAAAACTGTTTTTT
- TRBJ2-7 TRBV13 TRBD1 CASRRQGPGYEQYF TGTGCCAGCCGACGACAGGGACCGGGGTACGAGCAGTACTTC
- TRBJ2-1 TRBV7-6 TRBD2 CASSPTSGGRYNEQFF TGTGCCAGCAGCCCTACTAGCGGGGGGCGGTACAATGAGCAGTTCTTC
- TRBJ1-5 TRBV27 - CASSHRFQEPQHF TGTGCCAGCAGTCATAGGTTCCAGGAGCCCCAGCATTTT
- TRBJ1-6 TRBV7-3 TRBD1 CASSSGTANSPLHF TGTGCCAGCAGCTCCGGGACAGCTAATTCACCCCTCCACTTT
- TRBJ1-1 TRBV7-2 - CASSFAGPNTEAFF TGTGCCAGCAGCTTTGCAGGGCCGAACACTGAAGCTTTCTTT
- TRBJ1-4 TRBV7-2 TRBD1 CASSSLPGQGGEKLFF TGTGCCAGCAGCTCGCTGCCGGGACAGGGTGGGGAAAAACTGTTTTTT
- TRBJ1-1 TRBV7-3 - CASSRTVGGTEAFF TGTGCCAGCAGCCGGACGGTAGGGGGCACTGAAGCTTTCTTT
- TRBJ2-1 TRBV20-1 - CSARDNNEQFF TGCAGTGCTAGAGATAACAATGAGCAGTTCTTC
- TRBJ2-5 TRBV7-2 TRBD1 CASSRDRGETQYF TGTGCCAGCAGCAGAGACAGGGGAGAGACCCAGTACTTC
- TRBJ2-5 TRBV7-2 TRBD1 CASSLLRTGQETQYF TGTGCCAGCAGCTTGCTACGGACAGGGCAAGAGACCCAGTACTTC
few TRBJ1-5 TRBV27 - CASSRGNQPQHF TGTGCCAGCAGTCGGGGAAATCAGCCCCAGCATTTT